The 24 T cell receptor beta chains presented below share a single source sample, sequenced in a study of shared clonotypes between healthy human individuals. Sequencing used immunoSEQ multiplex PCR; TCRdb keeps in-frame clones, though not all of them. The table has around 2,000,000 clones, approximately 94% seen once. Naive CD8 cells, CD45RO-negative and positively selected for CCR7, excluded terminally differentiated effector memory CD45RA+ cells. The sequenced sample consisted of naive CD8+ T cells sorted from blood. Source of these receptors: a man between 18 and 35 years old in good health.

The J gene is TRBJ1-5, the V gene TRBV7-9, with TRBD1 as a possible D gene (5 bases). V shed 5 bases and J shed 6 bases, with 14 bases lying between them. The CDR3 spans 14 residues. Germline V gives CDR1 SEHNR, CDR2 FQNEAQ (reference sequence). The CDR3 loop reads CASSVETAGQPQHF. The CDR3 DNA sequence: TGTGCCAGCAGCGTAGAGACAGCAGGTCAGCCCCAGCATTTT.

The chain combines TRBV7-8 with TRBJ2-2; 8 bases are a match to TRBD2. The CDR3 extends over 16 amino acids. The germline CDR1 and CDR2 sequences are SGHVS and FQNEAQ. The V and J ends lost 6 bases and 4 bases, in that order; junction bases with no gene match: 10. The CDR3 sequence is CASSHTGGLVTGELFF. The DNA of the CDR3 is TGTGCCAGCAGTCACACGGGGGGGCTTGTCACCGGGGAGCTGTTTTTT. Together with reference TRBV7-8 and TRBJ2-2, the CDR3 gives the full variable domain: GAGVSQSPRYKVAKRGQDVALRCDPISGHVSLFWYQQALGQGPEFLTYFQNEAQLDKSGLPSDRFFAERPEGSVSTLKIQRTQQEDSAVYLCASSHTGGLVTGELFFGEGSRLTVL.

This chain connects TRBV4-3 to TRBJ2-5, with TRBD2 identical over 11 bases. The trim removed 0 bases at V and 4 bases at J, leaving 7 bases unmatched. CDR1 and CDR2 from the germline V gene are LGHNA and YSLEER. The CDR3 loop spans 17 amino acids. This chain's CDR3 is CASSQESPLAGVETQYF. CDR3 sequence (DNA): TGCGCCAGCAGCCAAGAAAGCCCACTAGCGGGAGTAGAGACCCAGTACTTC.

Comments on this clone: A read error may produce the germline difference seen at one junction end. The chain combines TRBV7-7 with TRBJ2-7, with D perhaps TRBD2 (6 bases). The CDR3 extends over 15 amino acids. CDR1 is SSHAT, CDR2 FNYEAQ, per germline (reference sequence). The CDR3: CASSLAVGEAYEQYF. The CDR3 DNA reads as TGTGCTAGCAGCTTAGCGGTGGGGGAGGCCTACGAGCAGTACTTC. Full variable domain (missing parts from reference TRBV7-7 and TRBJ2-7): GAGVSQSPRYKVTKRGQDVTLRCDPISSHATLYWYQQALGQGPEFLTYFNYEAQPDKSGLPSDRFSAERPEGSISTLTIQRTEQRDSAMYRCASSLAVGEAYEQYFGPGTRLTVT.

To note about this clone: The sample holds other DNA sequences that translate to the same CDR3. V gene TRBV5-6 combines with J gene TRBJ1-2, with TRBD1 matching over 8 bases. V shed 0 bases, J shed 4 bases, and the junction held 2 bases outside the gene matches. Germline V gene sequence: CDR1 SGHDT, CDR2 YYEEEE. This CDR3 has 14 residues. This chain's CDR3 is CASSLEGTGYGYTF. Written as DNA, the CDR3 is TGTGCCAGCAGCTTGGAGGGGACAGGCTATGGCTACACCTTC.

This chain links TRBV11-2 with TRBJ1-2; tentative D call: TRBD1 (5 bases). With 2 bases removed from V and 2 bases from J, the gap between germline ends came to 12 bases. The CDR3 length is 15 residues. Per the germline V gene, CDR1 is SGHAT and CDR2 is FQNNGV. CDR3 DNA sequence: TGTGCCAGCAGCTTATCCCCGGACACAAACTATGGCTACACCTTC. Its protein product is CASSLSPDTNYGYTF.

In DNA form, the CDR3 reads TGTGCCAGCAGTGAACTCGACCGGTACGAGCAGTACTTC. It yields the protein CASSELDRYEQYF. The chain couples TRBV6-1 to TRBJ2-7; D is unresolved. This CDR3 has 13 residues. In germline, CDR1 is MNHNS, CDR2 SASEGT. Trimming removed 2 bases from V and 4 bases from J, with 9 bases in between.

The rearrangement joins TRBV7-8 to TRBJ2-7; 11 bases agree with TRBD1. V trimming: 5 bases; J trimming: 2 bases; junction bases outside the gene matches: 14. The CDR3 has 18 residues. Germline CDR1 reads SGHVS; CDR2 reads FQNEAQ. CDR3 nucleotides: TGTGCCAGCAGCGCCCACTTGACCGGGACAGGGGGTCCCTACGAGCAGTACTTC. Translating gives CASSAHLTGTGGPYEQYF. The variable domain in full, completed from reference TRBV7-8 and TRBJ2-7, reads GAGVSQSPRYKVAKRGQDVALRCDPISGHVSLFWYQQALGQGPEFLTYFQNEAQLDKSGLPSDRFFAERPEGSVSTLKIQRTQQEDSAVYLCASSAHLTGTGGPYEQYFGPGTRLTVT.

The gene calls are TRBV29-1 and TRBJ2-3; D might be TRBD1 (5 bases). The V and J ends lost 7 bases and 0 bases respectively, with 17 bases between them. The CDR3 is 15 amino acids. Germline assignment: CDR1 SQVTM and CDR2 ANQGSEA. The CDR3 spells CSATPQVGSTDTQYF. CDR3 DNA sequence: TGCAGCGCGACCCCACAGGTCGGGAGCACAGATACGCAGTATTTT.

This chain joins TRBV7-9 and TRBJ2-5, with D hard to call. V dropped 7 bases and J dropped 5 bases, with 14 bases sitting between them. Germline-derived CDR1 and CDR2 are SEHNR and FQNEAQ (reference sequence). The CDR3 sequence is 13 residues long. CDR3 DNA: TGTGCCAGCACTGGTGGGTCGGAGGAGACCCAGTACTTC. Its translation: CASTGGSEETQYF.

The rearrangement uses TRBV27 and TRBJ2-7; D might be TRBD1 or TRBD2, each matching 5 bases. The V gene lost 3 bases and the J gene lost 2 bases, with 14 bases spanning the gap. Germline V gene sequence: CDR1 MNHEY, CDR2 SMNVEV (reference sequence). The CDR3 has 15 amino acids. CDR3 protein: CASSFGAGFAYEQYF. Written as DNA, the CDR3 is TGTGCCAGCAGTTTCGGGGCAGGTTTTGCCTACGAGCAGTACTTC.

This chain uses TRBV27 with TRBJ2-3; 10 nucleotides match TRBD2. V lost 8 bases to trimming and J lost 4 bases; unmatched junction nucleotides: 12. In germline, CDR1 is MNHEY, CDR2 SMNVEV (reference sequence). The CDR3 covers 16 residues. The CDR3 bases are TGTGCCAGCCTGCCTAGCGGGAGATTTATTGCAGATACGCAGTATTTT. This encodes CASLPSGRFIADTQYF.

The V call is TRBV7-9, the J call TRBJ1-1, with 8 bases that match TRBD1. The CDR3 loop spans 15 amino acids. V lost 8 bases, J lost 1 base, and 9 bases stayed unmatched. Germline CDR1 is SEHNR and CDR2 is FQNEAQ (reference sequence). The CDR3 sequence: CASGHFGTGNTEAFF. The CDR3 bases are TGTGCCAGCGGGCACTTCGGGACAGGGAACACTGAAGCTTTCTTT.

The chain employs TRBV11-3 and TRBJ2-5; D ambiguous. There are 13 residues in the CDR3. Trimming took 1 base from V and 5 from J, leaving 8 bases between them. Germline CDR1 SGHNT, CDR2 YENEEA. Written as DNA, the CDR3 is TGTGCCAGCAGCTTAGTTTCCCAGGAGACCCAGTACTTC. This translates into CASSLVSQETQYF.

This chain links TRBV11-3 with TRBJ2-1; 9 positions agree with TRBD2. Per germline, CDR1 SGHNT and CDR2 YENEEA. Trimming cost V 5 bases and J 4 bases; bases outside gene matches: 9. The CDR3 is 16 residues long. CDR3 nucleotide sequence: TGTGCCAGCAGCCTCCGGGCTAGCGGGACTTACAATGAGCAGTTCTTC. This codes for CASSLRASGTYNEQFF.

J is TRBJ2-7 and V is TRBV9; tentatively, D is TRBD1 or TRBD2 (5 bases each). CDR3 length equals 13 residues. Per germline, CDR1 SGDLS and CDR2 YYNGEE. The V end was cut by 5 bases, the J end by 0 bases, with 9 bases between. CDR3 nucleotides: TGTGCCAGCAGGGGGACCGACTCCTACGAGCAGTACTTC. Translating gives CASRGTDSYEQYF.

This chain joins TRBV18 and TRBJ1-5, with 10 bases identical to TRBD1. The junction had 13 bases not matched to a gene; V was cut back by 5 bases and J by 6 bases. Germline V gives CDR1 KGHSH, CDR2 LQKENI. The CDR3 is 17 amino acids. DNA of the CDR3: TGTGCCAGCTCAGTCGGACCGGGACAGGGGCTCTCTCAGCCCCAGCATTTT. It specifies CASSVGPGQGLSQPQHF.

Concerning this clone itself: The sample has other DNA sequences that encode this CDR3 too. The V gene is TRBV30, the J gene TRBJ2-7; D remains unclear. The V end was cut by 2 bases, the J end by 6 bases, with 8 bases between. Per the germline V gene, CDR1 is GTSNPN and CDR2 is SVGIG (reference sequence). The CDR3 is 11 amino acids. The CDR3 loop reads CAWSPGGEQYF. The CDR3 DNA reads as TGTGCCTGGAGTCCCGGTGGCGAGCAGTACTTC. Full variable domain (remainder filled in from reference TRBV30 and TRBJ2-7): SQTIHQWPATLVQPVGSPLSLECTVEGTSNPNLYWYRQAAGRGLQLLFYSVGIGQISSEVPQNLSASRPQDRQFILSSKKLLLSDSGFYLCAWSPGGEQYFGPGTRLTVT.

The V and J genes are TRBV30 and TRBJ1-1; D perhaps matches TRBD1 (5 bases). Germline V gene lookup returns CDR1 GTSNPN and CDR2 SVGIG (reference sequence). The V end lost 5 bases, the J end lost 0 bases, and 10 bases lay between the germline ends. The CDR3 totals 13 residues. CDR3 DNA sequence: TGTGCCTGGGGGACCGGTTTGAACACTGAAGCTTTCTTT. This translates into CAWGTGLNTEAFF. Drawing the rest from reference TRBV30 and TRBJ1-1, the complete variable domain is SQTIHQWPATLVQPVGSPLSLECTVEGTSNPNLYWYRQAAGRGLQLLFYSVGIGQISSEVPQNLSASRPQDRQFILSSKKLLLSDSGFYLCAWGTGLNTEAFFGQGTRLTVV.

The CDR3 coding sequence is TGCGCCAGCAGCCAAGATGGAGGACAGGGGTACTACGAGCAGTACTTC. It translates to CASSQDGGQGYYEQYF. V is TRBV4-1 and J is TRBJ2-7; 9 nucleotides match TRBD1. V shed 0 bases and J 3 bases; nucleotides not matched to a gene: 6. CDR3 length equals 16 residues. Germline V gene data show CDR1 as MGHRA and CDR2 as YSYEKL.

V and J are TRBV27 and TRBJ2-5; 10 bases align to TRBD2. CDR1 and CDR2 from the germline V gene are MNHEY and SMNVEV (reference sequence). The length of the CDR3 is 15 residues. After removal of 5 bases from V and 1 base from J, the junction contained 4 bases not matched to a gene. The CDR3 nucleotides read TGTGCCAGCAGTCTAGCGGGGGCCTTCCAAGAGACCCAGTACTTC. Translation gives CASSLAGAFQETQYF.

This sequence joins TRBV28 and TRBJ2-7; 10 positions match TRBD1. CDR1 and CDR2 from the germline V gene are MDHEN and SYDVKM. This CDR3 has 16 residues. Trimming at V came to 5 bases and at J to 2 bases, leaving 9 bases not matched to a gene. CDR3 sequence (DNA): TGTGCCAGCAGTCTCCGGGACAGGGGCCTCCCCTACGAGCAGTACTTC. Encoded protein: CASSLRDRGLPYEQYF.

The chain has TRBV4-1 and TRBJ1-4; tentative D call: TRBD1 (5 bases). The V end lost 5 bases, the J end lost 0 bases, and 13 bases lay between the germline ends. The CDR3 has 16 amino acids. Germline V gives CDR1 MGHRA, CDR2 YSYEKL. CDR3: CASSGMRGATNEKLFF. The CDR3 bases are TGCGCCAGCAGCGGCATGAGAGGGGCAACTAATGAAAAACTGTTTTTT.

The V and J genes are TRBV6-1 and TRBJ2-1; D is possibly TRBD2 (6 bases). CDR3 length equals 15 residues. Germline loops: CDR1 MNHNS, CDR2 SASEGT. Between the trimmed V and J ends, which lost 2 bases and 4 bases, there was a span of 12 bases. CDR3 nucleotides: TGTGCCAGCAGTGAAAGGTCGGAGGGGTACAATGAGCAGTTCTTC. This gives the protein CASSERSEGYNEQFF.